This T cell receptor (beta chain) was captured in a study of T cell responses to AZD1222 COVID-19 vaccine (dated by TCRdb to about 2021). A note on the overall study: Because spike-specific TCR depth and breadth did not differ between the two schedules, AZD1222 recipients who got a second dose at roughly 4 weeks were pooled with those who got a second dose at roughly 12 weeks. Trial participants were enrolled into age subgroups of 18-55, 56-69 and 70-plus years, which contained approximately 150, 28 and 58 TCR-sequenced participants, respectively. A total of about 230 trial participants underwent TCR sequencing, of whom approximately 210 received two doses of AZD1222 and about 25 received two doses of the MenACWY control vaccine.

The germline V gene (reference sequence) specifies LNHDA as CDR1 and SQIVND as CDR2. V loses 3 bases of germline sequence and J loses 7 bases, and the interval between the two ends is 12 bases. The CDR3 has 13 amino acids, counting the end cysteine and phenylalanine. This entry keeps only the CDR3 DNA: 39 bases, framed from base 1. The CDR3 regions of human TCRbeta chains were analyzed by immunosequencing. In the paper's pipeline: TCRs in the repertoires were compared against a reference library of SARS-CoV-2-specific TCRs that had been generated with the MIRA antigen-specificity platform. Breadth meant the fraction of unique TCRs that were SARS-CoV-2-associated, whereas depth meant the fraction of total T cells that were SARS-CoV-2-associated. Using the MIRA data, every spike-specific TCR was mapped to the spike region that the TCR reacted to and assigned to either a CD4 or a CD8 class. Log10-transformed breadth and depth values were compared by one-way ANOVA with Sidak's multiple comparisons tests. In its TCRdb copy, this immuneACCESS table keeps in-frame sequences only and misses some clones. Where compared with another copy, unresolved V genes explain less than half of these, and the others have no known cause. V, J and clone size are taken as reported in that table, and D and trimming were inferred from the DNA itself. Here the sample has around 130,000 clones; roughly 92% occur a single time. The ten largest clones represent about 0.91% of the sample.

Details on this clone: The antigen this receptor binds is unknown. Base qualities are not provided; no much larger clone lies one nucleotide away.

In the paper's terms, the time point label means: baseline before first vaccination. Samples from vaccinated people were obtained from the UK trials COV001 and COV002, which included a single-blind randomized controlled phase 2/3 trial of AZD1222 (ChAdOx1 nCoV-19) in healthy adults. For TCRbeta chain sequencing, PBMC samples from trial participants were taken at day 0 and at day 28 after the second dose. Here is what the overall study found, with its caveats: Vaccine-associated CD4 TCRs spanned the whole spike protein, with dominant responses in regions 160-218 and 743-854. Only 5 to 7 AZD1222 recipients were SARS-CoV-2 seropositive at baseline, limiting conclusions about previously exposed vaccinees. Reportedly, close to half of the unique spike-specific TCRs recognized epitopes lying outside the regions that are mutated in the B.1.351 and B.1.1.7 variants. Most participants were white British and females outnumbered males, and the authors suggested that clonal diversity may have been underestimated. A significant rise in spike-specific TCR breadth and depth was observed after two AZD1222 doses relative to day 0 and relative to MenACWY recipients. Because no samples from the day 14 peak response were available, repertoires could be characterized only after the peak T cell response. The 56-69-year group was small, and its depth increase did not reach significance, likely because of low power.

The TCR comes from an adult in good health. The chain is encoded by TRBV19 joined to TRBJ1-1, with the D gene not clear enough to name. The specimen was peripheral blood, collected on day 0 of AZD1222 vaccination. For the CDR3, the sequence is CASSIGGLNEAFF. In nucleotide form, the sequence is TGTGCCAGTAGTATCGGCGGACTAAATGAAGCTTTCTTT. The CDR3, completed at both ends by the reference TRBV19 and TRBJ1-1 genes, gives the full variable domain DGGITQSPKYLFRKEGQNVTLSCEQNLNHDAMYWYRQDPGQGLRLIYYSQIVNDFQKGDIAEGYSVSREKKESFPLTVTSAQKNPTAFYLCASSIGGLNEAFFGQGTRLTVV.